The clone carrying this T cell receptor beta chain has a single count. Its antigen remains unknown. The source of the sample is a study of OX40 agonist ivuxolimab in advanced cancers. Whole-study context: Three patients, one with hepatocellular carcinoma and two with cutaneous melanoma, responded partially.

Sequencing was performed with immunoSEQ multiplex PCR; in TCRdb, only in-frame clones are kept and a portion is missing. This sample has approximately 160,000 clones, with 94% found just once. The CDR3 is 14 residues long. The V end lost 4 bases, the J end lost 1 base, and 8 bases lay between the germline ends. Germline lookup yields CDR1 SGHVS and CDR2 FQNEAQ. The study's findings and limits: Some patients without response likewise showed low normalized clonal expansion. Partial responders treated at 0.1-3.0 mg/kg exhibited clonal expansion among the lowest measured. In the 0.1 to 3.0 mg/kg range, CD4+ and CD8+ blood T cells had expanded clonally by week 6.

The specimen comprised CD4+ or CD8+ T cells sorted from blood, sampled in a trial of the OX40 agonist ivuxolimab. This TCR was recovered from an adult with an advanced solid tumor such as melanoma, head and neck, liver or kidney cancer. This sequence joins TRBV7-8 and TRBJ2-1, with D perhaps matching TRBD1 (6 bases). DNA for the CDR3: TGTGCCAGCAGCTCAAGGGGGTCCTACAATGAGCAGTTCTTC. Translated: CASSSRGSYNEQFF.